This T cell receptor (beta chain) was profiled in a study of Ad26.COV2.S vaccination and SARS-CoV-2 variants. For the study at large: Doses of Ad26.COV2.S were injected into muscle once or twice, 56 days apart.

Data came from immunoSEQ multiplex PCR; TCRdb stores just in-frame clones and leaves some out. Of 380,000 or so clones in the sample, about 87% are singletons; the top ten hold 6.4%. Unmatched junction bases numbered 7, after V lost 1 base and J lost 6 bases. The CDR3 runs to 16 residues. Germline values: CDR1 SGDLS, CDR2 YYNGEE. Sample treatment: 15 to 20 received Ad26.COV2.S at low or high dose, single or two shots; about 5 received placebo; per-sample allocation not given. The samples were gathered on day 63 after the first injection of vaccine or placebo. Material: peripheral blood, obtained in a trial of Ad26.COV2.S vaccine versus placebo. The clonotype was recovered from a person between 18 and 65 years old who received the Ad26.COV2.S COVID-19 vaccine or a placebo. The chain is built from TRBV9 and TRBJ2-3; 11 bases are a match to TRBD1. For the CDR3, the DNA is TGTGCCAGCAGCGTACGGGGACAGGGGGAAGGGGATACGCAGTATTTT. It encodes CASSVRGQGEGDTQYF. Based on the CDR3 plus reference TRBV9 and TRBJ2-3, the full variable domain is DSGVTQTPKHLITATGQRVTLRCSPRSGDLSVYWYQQSLDQGLQFLIQYYNGEERAKGNILERFSAQQFPDLHSELNLSSLELGDSALYFCASSVRGQGEGDTQYFGPGTRLTVL.